Each of the 9 T cell receptor beta chains below was sequenced from the same sample in a study of T-cell memory formation after mild COVID-19. TCRdb processed the 5' RACE reads anew with MiXCR; each CDR3 protein has one entry. The sample yields about 33,000 distinct CDR3 sequences, around 21% seen once. Source material: PBMCs or a T cell subset sorted from them (not recorded which). The source of these receptors is an adult who had mild COVID-19 (a few samples of this study predate the infection). Cell type and time point are not known.

This clonotype was found many times. V usage is TRBV7-2 and J usage is TRBJ1-2; 8 bases are shared with TRBD1. The germline gives CDR1 SGHTA, CDR2 FQGNSA. The V segment lost 8 bases and the J segment 5 bases; nucleotides outside the gene matches: 13. This CDR3 region has 15 residues. The CDR3 here is CASAGRRDRMYGYTF. CDR3 DNA sequence: TGTGCCAGCGCCGGTCGCCGGGACAGGATGTATGGCTACACCTTC.

This clonotype was detected many times. The rearrangement links TRBV27 to TRBJ1-2; no clear D. The CDR3 runs to 14 residues. Trimming took 2 bases from V and 0 from J, leaving 7 bases between them. From germline, CDR1 is MNHEY and CDR2 SMNVEV (reference sequence). CDR3 sequence: CASSLARTNYGYTF. The CDR3 DNA reads TGTGCCAGCAGTTTAGCCAGAACTAACTATGGCTACACCTTC.

This clonotype has at least ten counts. The rearrangement uses TRBV5-1 and TRBJ1-1; possible D gene TRBD1, 6 bases. This CDR3 region has 11 residues. From germline, CDR1 is SGHRS and CDR2 YFSETQ. V was pared by 4 bases and J by 10 bases, with 11 bases between. The CDR3 region has the DNA TGCGCCAGCAGCAGGACAGAGAGAGCTTTCTTT. Protein product: CASSRTERAFF.

J is TRBJ1-1 and V is TRBV6-5; possibly TRBD1 for D (6 bases). The CDR3 loop spans 17 amino acids. The V gene lost 2 bases and the J gene lost 2 bases, with 18 bases spanning the gap. In germline, CDR1 is MNHEY, CDR2 SVGAGI. The DNA for the CDR3 is TGTGCCAGCAGTTACACGACAGGTGGGGGGCGAAACACTGAAGCTTTCTTT. Amino acid sequence: CASSYTTGGGRNTEAFF.

The chain combines TRBV24-1 with TRBJ2-2; 7 positions agree with TRBD1. The germline CDR1 and CDR2 sequences are KGHDR and SFDVKD. This CDR3 is 15 amino acids long. Trimming cost V 0 bases and J 3 bases; bases outside gene matches: 0. Written as DNA, the CDR3 is TGTGCCACCAGTGATTTGGACAGGGACACCGGGGAGCTGTTTTTT. This sequence encodes CATSDLDRDTGELFF.

The sample holds many counts of this clonotype. The chain is built from TRBV12-3 or TRBV12-4 and TRBJ2-7; D gene uncertain. V shed 5 bases and J shed 4 bases, with 9 bases lying between them. The CDR3 loop spans 12 amino acids. The CDR3 spells CASSPRRYEQYF. The CDR3 DNA sequence: TGTGCCAGCAGTCCCCGAAGATACGAGCAGTACTTC.

The sample holds many counts of this clonotype. The chain has TRBV5-5 and TRBJ1-2, with D hard to call. The germline gives CDR1 SGHKS, CDR2 YYEKEE (reference sequence). The CDR3 spans 12 residues. V was trimmed by 0 bases and J by 5 bases, leaving 5 bases between them. The DNA for the CDR3 is TGTGCCAGCAGCTTGGGGCAGTATGGCTACACCTTC. This translates into CASSLGQYGYTF.

This clonotype was counted at least ten times. The CDR3 region has the DNA TGTGCCACCAGCTTGGACAGGGGTGGGATCAATGAGCAGTTCTTC. Translating gives CATSLDRGGINEQFF. The V call is TRBV15, the J call TRBJ2-1; 9 nucleotides line up with TRBD1. The germline gives CDR1 LNHNV, CDR2 YYDKDF (reference sequence). Germline trimming cut 5 bases from V and 6 bases from J; bases unmatched to any gene: 8. CDR3 length equals 15 residues.

The rearrangement links TRBV5-4 to TRBJ2-1; 15 bases are a match to TRBD2. The CDR3 is made up of 17 amino acids. Germline CDR1 and CDR2: SGHNT and YYREEE (reference sequence). V shed 0 bases, J shed 8 bases, and the junction held 6 bases outside the gene matches. The CDR3 reads CASSLGGLAGGPDEQFF. CDR3 sequence (DNA): TGTGCCAGCAGCTTGGGTGGACTAGCGGGGGGGCCAGATGAGCAGTTCTTC.